The source of this TCR beta chain is a study of blood T cell repertoires in COVID-19. Study details: There were acute and convalescent COVID-19 samples, and they came from the United States, Italy and Spain. Sample material is recorded as cDNA or gDNA derived from T cells, B-cell-depleted T cells, or PBMCs.

V lost 0 bases and J lost 2; bases outside the gene matches: 13. Germline V lookup: CDR1 MNHNS, CDR2 SASEGT. The CDR3 covers 18 residues. Per the original data handling: Scientists estimated how many nucleated cells there were by amplifying reference gene primers. This table comes from immunoSEQ multiplex PCR, and its TCRdb copy is limited to in-frame clones, with some not included. V and J calls and clone size are those listed in that table; D and trimming were worked out from the DNA. The table lists around 140,000 clones, 88% of them singletons. This TCR derives from a woman aged 45-60 years with acute or convalescent COVID-19. The specimen was peripheral blood. V and J are TRBV6-1 and TRBJ2-7; 7 nucleotides match TRBD1. The CDR3 DNA is TGTGCCAGCAGTGAAGCGCTCTTGTCCGGGACAGTTACCTACGAGCAGTACTTC. As protein: CASSEALLSGTVTYEQYF.